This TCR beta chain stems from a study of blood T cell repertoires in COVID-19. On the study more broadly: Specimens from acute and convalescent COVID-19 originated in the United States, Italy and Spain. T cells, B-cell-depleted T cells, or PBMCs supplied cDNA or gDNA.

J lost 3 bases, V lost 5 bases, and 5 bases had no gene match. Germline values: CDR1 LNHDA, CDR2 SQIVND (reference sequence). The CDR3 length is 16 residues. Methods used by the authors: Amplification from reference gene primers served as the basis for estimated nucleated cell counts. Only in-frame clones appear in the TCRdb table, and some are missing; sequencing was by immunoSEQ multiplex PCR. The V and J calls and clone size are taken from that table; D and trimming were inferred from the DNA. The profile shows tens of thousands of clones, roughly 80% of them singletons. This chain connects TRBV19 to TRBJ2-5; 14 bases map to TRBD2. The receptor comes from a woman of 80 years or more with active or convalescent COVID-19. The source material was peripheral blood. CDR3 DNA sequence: TGTGCCAGTAGTGGACTAGCGGGAGGCGAGGAAGAGACCCAGTACTTC. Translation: CASSGLAGGEEETQYF.